Listed below are T cell receptor beta chains from one sample, sequenced in a study of T-cell memory formation after mild COVID-19. TCRdb analysed the 5' RACE reads with MiXCR anew, one entry per CDR3 protein. The table lists some 130,000 distinct CDR3 sequences, less than 25% of them singletons. Sequenced material: PBMCs or a T cell subset sorted from them (not recorded which). The receptors come from an adult woman who had mild COVID-19 (a few samples of this study predate the infection). Cell type and time point are not known. Both conserved end residues are part of each CDR3. A D gene is named only where the DNA matches it firmly. Only part of the rows carry a size: once, few, many, or a class if the clone is expanded.

V: TRBV3-1
size: few
D: .
J: TRBJ2-7
DNA: TGTGCCAGCAGCTCCGTACAGGCCACCTACGAGCAGTACTTC
CDR3: CASSSVQATYEQYF

V: TRBV12-3/TRBV12-4
size: many
D: .
J: TRBJ1-4
DNA: TGTGCCAGCAGGGGGGACAACCTTGAAAAACTGTTTTTT
CDR3: CASRGDNLEKLFF

V: TRBV5-8
size: .
D: .
J: TRBJ2-1
DNA: TGTGCCAGCAGCTCGCCCCGGGGGTTACTCCTGTCGGATGAGCAGTTCTTC
CDR3: CASSSPRGLLLSDEQFF

V: TRBV12-3/TRBV12-4
size: .
D: .
J: TRBJ1-1
DNA: TGTGCCAGCAGCACCCGGGGGATCAACACTGAAGCTTTCTTT
CDR3: CASSTRGINTEAFF

V: TRBV4-1
size: .
D: TRBD1
J: TRBJ2-1
DNA: TGCGCCAGCAGCAGGGGACAGGGGGCGATGAATGAGCAGTTCTTC
CDR3: CASSRGQGAMNEQFF

V: TRBV4-1
size: .
D: .
J: TRBJ1-6
DNA: TGCGCCAGCAGCCAAGAAAAGTCTACTACCCATTCACCCCTCCACTTT
CDR3: CASSQEKSTTHSPLHF

V: TRBV6-5
size: few
D: .
J: TRBJ1-6
DNA: TGTGCCAGCACCAGTTCAGGGTTGGATAATTCACCCCTCCACTTT
CDR3: CASTSSGLDNSPLHF

V: TRBV29-1
size: .
D: .
J: TRBJ1-2
DNA: TGTGTGTCGGTAGCGAGCTATGGCTACACCTTC
CDR3: CVSVASYGYTF

V: TRBV7-6
size: .
D: TRBD1
J: TRBJ2-1
DNA: TGTGCCAGCAGGGAGGACAGGGCCTACAATGAGCAGTTCTTC
CDR3: CASREDRAYNEQFF

V: TRBV30
size: .
D: .
J: TRBJ2-1
DNA: TGTGCCTGGAGTACGAATGAGCAGTTCTTC
CDR3: CAWSTNEQFF

V: TRBV2
size: .
D: TRBD2
J: TRBJ2-5
DNA: TGTGCCAGCAGTGCGTCGGGACTAGCGTGGGAGACCCAGTACTTC
CDR3: CASSASGLAWETQYF

V: TRBV13
size: few
D: TRBD1
J: TRBJ1-6
DNA: TGTGCCAGCAGCCCGGGACAGGGAAGTACTAATTCACCCCTCCACTTT
CDR3: CASSPGQGSTNSPLHF

V: TRBV12-3/TRBV12-4
size: .
D: TRBD2
J: TRBJ2-1
DNA: TGTGCCAGCAGTTTAGGCCCAGCGGGGGGCTACAATGAGCAGTTCTTC
CDR3: CASSLGPAGGYNEQFF

V: TRBV7-9
size: .
D: TRBD2
J: TRBJ2-1
DNA: TGTGCCAGCAGCCTCGGACTAGCGGGAGGGCCGAGGGGGAAGAATGAGCAGTTCTTC
CDR3: CASSLGLAGGPRGKNEQFF

V: TRBV27
size: few
D: TRBD1
J: TRBJ2-7
DNA: TGTGCCAGCAGTTTTGGTGGACAGGGAGGCTACGAGCAGTACTTC
CDR3: CASSFGGQGGYEQYF

V: TRBV20-1
size: .
D: .
J: TRBJ1-4
DNA: TGCAGTGCTAGGACGGGGCAGAAACTGTTTTTT
CDR3: CSARTGQKLFF

V: TRBV5-1
size: .
D: TRBD2
J: TRBJ2-7
DNA: TGCGCCAGCAGCTGGGGACTAGCGGGAGACGAGCAGTACTTC
CDR3: CASSWGLAGDEQYF

V: TRBV12-3/TRBV12-4
size: few
D: .
J: TRBJ2-1
DNA: TGTGCCAGCAGTTGGGGTGGGGGTAATGAGCAGTTCTTC
CDR3: CASSWGGGNEQFF

V: TRBV13
size: few
D: .
J: TRBJ2-7
DNA: TGTGCCAGCAGCGCTCGGGTGGAGCAGTACTTC
CDR3: CASSARVEQYF

V: TRBV3-1
size: .
D: .
J: TRBJ1-4
DNA: TGTGCCAGCAGCCATCTTAGACGGTCTCATGAAAAACTGTTTTTT
CDR3: CASSHLRRSHEKLFF

V: TRBV7-9
size: .
D: TRBD2
J: TRBJ2-3
DNA: TGTGCCAGCAGCTCCGGGACTAGCCCCGCAGATACGCAGTATTTT
CDR3: CASSSGTSPADTQYF

V: TRBV7-7
size: .
D: TRBD2
J: TRBJ2-1
DNA: TGTGCCAGCAGCCCCCGGACTAGCGGGGGGGGCGATGAGCAGTTCTTC
CDR3: CASSPRTSGGGDEQFF

V: TRBV9
size: .
D: .
J: TRBJ2-3
DNA: TGTGCCAGCAGCGAGACTCCGGGTAGAGATACGCAGTATTTT
CDR3: CASSETPGRDTQYF

V: TRBV9
size: .
D: .
J: TRBJ2-3
DNA: TGTGCCAGCAGCGTAGAGGACAAGGCCACAGATACGCAGTATTTT
CDR3: CASSVEDKATDTQYF

V: TRBV5-6
size: .
D: TRBD2
J: TRBJ2-7
DNA: TGTGCCAGCAGCTCAGCTAGCGGGGGGGCCCTCGAGCAGTACTTC
CDR3: CASSSASGGALEQYF

V: TRBV4-2
size: .
D: TRBD2
J: TRBJ2-1
DNA: TGTGCCAGCAGCCAAGCGCGGGGGGTTGGGAATGAGCAGTTCTTC
CDR3: CASSQARGVGNEQFF

V: TRBV4-1
size: few
D: TRBD1
J: TRBJ2-7
DNA: TGCGCCAGCAGCCGCCCAGGGACAGGGGAAAATGGCAACGAGCAGTACTTC
CDR3: CASSRPGTGENGNEQYF

V: TRBV11-3
size: few
D: .
J: TRBJ2-3
DNA: TGTGCCAGCAGCTCCCGGTTCCCCGCAGATACGCAGTATTTT
CDR3: CASSSRFPADTQYF